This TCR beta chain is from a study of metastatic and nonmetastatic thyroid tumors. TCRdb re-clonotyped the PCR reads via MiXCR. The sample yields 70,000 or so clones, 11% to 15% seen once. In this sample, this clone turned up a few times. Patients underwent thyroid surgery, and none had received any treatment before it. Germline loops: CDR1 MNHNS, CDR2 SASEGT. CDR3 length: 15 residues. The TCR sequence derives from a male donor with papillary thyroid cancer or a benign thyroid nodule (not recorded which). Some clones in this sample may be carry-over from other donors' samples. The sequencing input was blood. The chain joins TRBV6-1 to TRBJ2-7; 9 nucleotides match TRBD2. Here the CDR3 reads CARSERIAGAYEQYV. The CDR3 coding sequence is TGTGCCAGAAGTGAAAGAATAGCGGGGGCCTACGAGCAGTACGTC.